These 30 T cell receptor beta chains were sequenced from one sample in a study of T cell changes during pregnancy in multiple sclerosis. The table came from immunoSEQ multiplex PCR; TCRdb's copy has only in-frame clones and leaves some out. Among tens of thousands of clones listed, around 92% were seen once. The sample consisted of peripheral blood, taken in the third trimester of pregnancy. The receptors here all came from a female donor with multiple sclerosis, enrolled in a pregnancy study.

This clone is a singleton in its sample. This sequence joins TRBV4-1 and TRBJ2-4; a weak D match, TRBD1 (5 bases). The V end lost 0 bases, the J end lost 0 bases, and 9 bases lay between the germline ends. The germline CDR1 and CDR2 sequences are MGHRA and YSYEKL. The CDR3 is made up of 16 amino acids. CDR3 in amino acids: CASSQDDSLAKNIQYF. In nucleotides, the CDR3 is TGCGCCAGCAGCCAAGATGACAGTTTAGCCAAAAACATTCAGTACTTC.

The gene calls are TRBV29-1 and TRBJ2-7; the D gene is possibly TRBD2 (5 bases). The CDR3 is made up of 14 amino acids. Germline V gene data show CDR1 as SQVTM and CDR2 as ANQGSEA. V was cut by 4 bases and J by 1 base, with 14 bases left in between. CDR3 amino acids: CSVVGPGVSYEQYF. DNA for the CDR3: TGCAGCGTTGTAGGGCCCGGGGTATCCTACGAGCAGTACTTC.

The table lists this clone with a count of one. The rearrangement uses TRBV19 and TRBJ2-2; 12 bases fit TRBD2. Germline CDR1 and CDR2: LNHDA and SQIVND (reference sequence). The ends lost 7 bases at V and 7 bases at J; junction bases unmatched: 13. This CDR3 is built from 17 residues. The CDR3 nucleotides are TGTGCCAGTACCGTGGACAGTGCACTAGCGGGAGGCGGGGAGCTGTTTTTT. The encoded protein is CASTVDSALAGGGELFF.

The CDR3 sequence: CASSQVRTGTGNEQFF. The CDR3 bases are TGTGCCAGCAGCCAAGTGCGGACAGGGACGGGCAATGAGCAGTTCTTC. The rearrangement links TRBV14 to TRBJ2-1; 8 positions match TRBD1. Germline CDR1 reads SGHDN; CDR2 reads FVKESK. The ends lost 1 base at V and 6 bases at J; junction bases unmatched: 8. The length of the CDR3 is 16 residues.

The rearrangement links TRBV7-3 to TRBJ1-5, with D perhaps TRBD1 (6 bases). V was shortened by 5 bases and J by 8 bases, with 13 bases between the two germline ends. The V gene's germline CDR1 is SGHTA and CDR2 FQGTGA. This CDR3 is built from 13 residues. The CDR3, as DNA: TGTGCCAGCAGCAAAGGGGGGGTTGAGCCCCAGCATTTT. Protein: CASSKGGVEPQHF.

In its sample, this clone was seen once. The chain employs TRBV7-2 and TRBJ2-1, with TRBD1 matching 7 bases. V trimming: 6 bases; J trimming: 6 bases; junction bases outside the gene matches: 11. Germline CDR1 is SGHTA and CDR2 is FQGNSA. The CDR3 has 15 residues. The CDR3 here is CASRQGQILLNEQFF. The CDR3, as DNA: TGTGCCAGCAGGCAGGGACAGATCTTGCTCAATGAGCAGTTCTTC.

This chain joins TRBV10-2 and TRBJ2-7; 7 nucleotides align to TRBD1. The CDR3 consists of 14 residues. Germline-derived CDR1 and CDR2 are WSHSY and SAAADI. Trimming at V came to 7 bases and at J to 5 bases, leaving 11 bases not matched to a gene. CDR3 sequence: CASTPTGSKNEQYF. The DNA for the CDR3 is TGCGCCAGCACCCCGACAGGGAGTAAGAACGAGCAGTACTTC.

The chain couples TRBV7-8 to TRBJ1-1; tentatively, D is TRBD1 (5 bases). CDR1 is SGHVS and CDR2 is FQNEAQ in the germline V gene. This CDR3 is built from 16 residues. Trimming stripped 6 bases from V and 1 base from J, with 18 bases between. This CDR3 is CASRRDGRDWNTEAFF. In DNA, the CDR3 is TGTGCCAGCAGACGTGACGGCAGGGATTGGAACACTGAAGCTTTCTTT.

This chain links TRBV11-2 with TRBJ1-2; 10 bases align to TRBD1. The length of the CDR3 is 15 residues. Germline V lookup: CDR1 SGHAT, CDR2 FQNNGV. Trimming cost V 5 bases and J 4 bases; bases outside gene matches: 7. CDR3 nucleotides: TGTGCCAGCAGCCCGGGGACAGGGGCGGCCTATGGCTACACCTTC. Its translation is CASSPGTGAAYGYTF.

The genes are TRBV13 and TRBJ1-1; D remains unclear. V was cut by 3 bases and J by 5 bases, with 10 bases left in between. Germline assignment: CDR1 PRHDT and CDR2 FYEKMQ (reference sequence). The length of the CDR3 is 13 residues. The CDR3 region has the DNA TGTGCCAGCAGCTTCCCGGGAGGGACTGAAGCTTTCTTT. It translates to CASSFPGGTEAFF.

The chain has TRBV9 and TRBJ2-6; D is unclear. Germline V gives CDR1 SGDLS, CDR2 YYNGEE. Trimming stripped 1 base from V and 2 bases from J, with 16 bases between. This CDR3 comprises 18 residues. CDR3 amino acids: CASSVSPLRETGANVLTF. The DNA of the CDR3 is TGTGCCAGCAGCGTATCCCCGCTAAGAGAGACTGGGGCCAACGTCCTGACTTTC.

The V gene is TRBV14, the J gene TRBJ1-2, with 7 bases lining up with TRBD1. V shed 6 bases, J shed 4 bases, and the junction held 5 bases outside the gene matches. CDR3 length: 13 residues. Per germline, CDR1 SGHDN and CDR2 FVKESK. The CDR3 nucleotides read TGTGCCAGCAGAACGACAGGGAGCTATGGCTACACCTTC. Its translation: CASRTTGSYGYTF.

This clone was recorded many times. This chain joins TRBV15 and TRBJ2-1; D perhaps matches TRBD2 (6 bases). Germline assignment: CDR1 LNHNV and CDR2 YYDKDF (reference sequence). This CDR3 contains 14 residues. Trimming took 1 base from V and 6 from J, leaving 10 bases between them. The CDR3 loop is CATSRGMGGNEQFF. The CDR3 bases are TGTGCCACCAGCAGAGGTATGGGGGGCAATGAGCAGTTCTTC.

To note about this clone: The sample holds other DNA sequences that translate to the same CDR3. The chain recombines TRBV5-4 with TRBJ2-5; TRBD2 aligns across 7 bases. The CDR3 extends over 14 amino acids. Germline trimming cut 2 bases from V and 4 bases from J; bases unmatched to any gene: 5. In germline, CDR1 is SGHNT, CDR2 YYREEE (reference sequence). The CDR3 protein is CASSFRREGETQYF. For the CDR3, the DNA is TGTGCCAGCAGCTTTAGAAGGGAGGGAGAGACCCAGTACTTC.

This clone was seen just once. The gene calls are TRBV29-1 and TRBJ1-1; unclear D gene. Germline assignment: CDR1 SQVTM and CDR2 ANQGSEA. V was trimmed by 5 bases and J by 2 bases, leaving 9 bases between them. The CDR3 is made up of 12 amino acids. Written as DNA, the CDR3 is TGCAGCGTTTTGCGAGGAAACACTGAAGCTTTCTTT. Amino acids: CSVLRGNTEAFF.

V is TRBV30 and J is TRBJ2-1, with TRBD2 as a possible D gene (6 bases). V was trimmed by 1 base and J by 6 bases, leaving 10 bases between them. The CDR3 sequence is 13 residues long. In germline, CDR1 is GTSNPN, CDR2 SVGIG (reference sequence). The CDR3 region is CAWSGGVSNEQFF. In nucleotides, the CDR3 is TGTGCCTGGAGTGGGGGGGTCAGCAATGAGCAGTTCTTC.

The chain links TRBV7-9 to TRBJ2-5; TRBD2 matches at 7 bases. Germline CDR1 is SEHNR and CDR2 is FQNEAQ (reference sequence). The V and J ends lost 1 base and 1 base, in that order; junction bases with no gene match: 3. The CDR3 runs 15 residues. The CDR3 is CASSLGPGGQETQYF. As DNA, the CDR3 is TGTGCCAGCAGCTTAGGTCCGGGAGGCCAAGAGACCCAGTACTTC.

This clone has only a few counts. The rearrangement joins TRBV5-6 to TRBJ1-4; maybe TRBD1 (6 bases). The CDR3 runs to 14 residues. CDR1 and CDR2 (germline): SGHDT, YYEEEE. Deletions cut 3 bases from V and 6 bases from J, with 12 bases between. In nucleotides, the CDR3 is TGTGCCAGCAGCTGGGGGGGGGCGGATGAAAAACTGTTTTTT. The encoded protein is CASSWGGADEKLFF.

This sequence joins TRBV7-2 and TRBJ2-7; maybe TRBD2 (6 bases). Germline loops: CDR1 SGHTA, CDR2 FQGNSA. The V and J ends lost 5 bases and 5 bases respectively, with 13 bases between them. The CDR3 is made up of 13 amino acids. The CDR3 DNA reads TGTGCCAGCAGCCCGAGGGGAGGCCACGAGCAGTACTTC. Its translation is CASSPRGGHEQYF.

The chain joins TRBV7-2 to TRBJ2-5; 14 bases line up with TRBD2. Losses at the gene ends were 5 bases for V and 4 bases for J; bases not matched to a gene: 0. The CDR3 sequence is 14 residues long. Germline values: CDR1 SGHTA, CDR2 FQGNSA. The CDR3 loop is CASSGTSGRETQYF. Here the CDR3 DNA reads TGTGCCAGCAGCGGGACTAGCGGGAGAGAGACCCAGTACTTC.

CDR3 in DNA: TGTGCCAGCAGTTTTCCCCCCGGACAGGGGGCCTACAATGAGCAGTTCTTC. It yields the protein CASSFPPGQGAYNEQFF. The rearrangement uses TRBV5-5 and TRBJ2-1; 10 bases match TRBD1. The CDR3 contains 17 residues. CDR1 is SGHKS, CDR2 YYEKEE, per germline (reference sequence). J was trimmed by 2 bases and V by 5 bases; bases with no gene match: 10.

This chain connects TRBV6-4 to TRBJ2-1, with D possibly being TRBD1 (6 bases). Germline V CDR1 and CDR2: MRHNA, SNTAGT. The CDR3 consists of 16 residues. V was shortened by 6 bases and J by 2 bases, with 17 bases between the two germline ends. The CDR3 coding sequence is TGTGCCAGCAGCCCCGTCCAGGGGACGACCTACAATGAGCAGTTCTTC. The encoded protein is CASSPVQGTTYNEQFF.

The chain employs TRBV7-9 and TRBJ2-1; 12 bases map to TRBD2. The ends lost 7 bases at V and 9 bases at J; junction bases unmatched: 16. Looked up from germline, CDR1 is SEHNR and CDR2 is FQNEAQ (reference sequence). The length of the CDR3 is 17 residues. CDR3 in amino acids: CASNPARLAGERGEQFF. The CDR3 DNA reads as TGTGCCAGCAACCCAGCCCGACTAGCGGGAGAGCGGGGTGAGCAGTTCTTC.

The chain combines TRBV9 with TRBJ2-3, with TRBD2 matching over 7 bases. CDR1 and CDR2 from the germline V gene are SGDLS and YYNGEE. The CDR3 contains 14 residues. V shed 0 bases and J 6 bases; nucleotides not matched to a gene: 4. This CDR3 is CASSVDGRADTQYF. CDR3 nucleotides: TGTGCCAGCAGCGTAGATGGGAGGGCGGATACGCAGTATTTT.

This chain joins TRBV19 and TRBJ2-1; 11 bases align to TRBD2. The CDR3 is 16 residues long. Germline assignment: CDR1 LNHDA and CDR2 SQIVND (reference sequence). V shed 3 bases, J shed 3 bases, and the junction held 4 bases outside the gene matches. CDR3: CASSIFGLAGYNEQFF. CDR3 DNA: TGTGCCAGTAGTATCTTTGGACTAGCGGGCTACAATGAGCAGTTCTTC.

The chain employs TRBV7-3 and TRBJ2-2, with D unclear. CDR1 and CDR2 (germline): SGHTA, FQGTGA. Between the trimmed V and J ends, which lost 4 bases and 5 bases, there was a span of 5 bases. The CDR3 sequence is 12 residues long. CDR3 protein: CASSSQTGELFF. Here the CDR3 DNA reads TGTGCCAGCAGCTCCCAAACCGGGGAGCTGTTTTTT.

CDR3 region: CASSVEVGLAVANTGELFF. CDR3 coding DNA: TGTGCCAGCAGCGTAGAAGTGGGACTAGCGGTCGCGAACACCGGGGAGCTGTTTTTT. This rearrangement joins TRBV9 to TRBJ2-2; 11 bases match TRBD2. V shed 0 bases, J shed 0 bases, and the junction held 7 bases outside the gene matches. The CDR3 sequence is 19 residues long. Germline V lookup: CDR1 SGDLS, CDR2 YYNGEE.

CDR3 DNA: TGTGCCAGTAGTATAGCGCAGATCAACACTGAAGCTTTCTTT. This sequence encodes CASSIAQINTEAFF. The rearrangement joins TRBV19 to TRBJ1-1; D call uncertain. Trimming shortened V by 1 base and J by 2 bases, and 8 bases separated the two germline ends. Looked up from germline, CDR1 is LNHDA and CDR2 is SQIVND (reference sequence). CDR3 length: 14 amino acids. The whole variable domain, filled in from reference TRBV19 and TRBJ1-1, reads DGGITQSPKYLFRKEGQNVTLSCEQNLNHDAMYWYRQDPGQGLRLIYYSQIVNDFQKGDIAEGYSVSREKKESFPLTVTSAQKNPTAFYLCASSIAQINTEAFFGQGTRLTVV.

V is TRBV28 and J is TRBJ1-2, with 9 bases lining up with TRBD1. With V trimmed by 6 bases and J by 7 bases, 9 bases remained unmatched. The CDR3 runs to 14 residues. Per the germline V gene, CDR1 is MDHEN and CDR2 is SYDVKM. DNA of the CDR3: TGTGCCAGCAGAGTGACAGGGGGAATGGGTGGCTACACCTTC. Translating it yields CASRVTGGMGGYTF.

The V call is TRBV15, the J call TRBJ2-1; possible D gene TRBD2, 5 bases. Germline V gene lookup returns CDR1 LNHNV and CDR2 YYDKDF (reference sequence). Deletions cut 8 bases from V and 9 bases from J, with 14 bases between. CDR3 length: 12 amino acids. The CDR3 is CATWIREGEQFF. The CDR3 DNA follows: TGTGCCACCTGGATAAGAGAGGGTGAGCAGTTCTTC. Combining the CDR3 with reference TRBV15 and TRBJ2-1 gives the whole variable domain DAMVIQNPRYQVTQFGKPVTLSCSQTLNHNVMYWYQQKSSQAPKLLFHYYDKDFNNEADTPDNFQSRRPNTSFCFLDIRSPGLGDTAMYLCATWIREGEQFFGPGTRLTVL.